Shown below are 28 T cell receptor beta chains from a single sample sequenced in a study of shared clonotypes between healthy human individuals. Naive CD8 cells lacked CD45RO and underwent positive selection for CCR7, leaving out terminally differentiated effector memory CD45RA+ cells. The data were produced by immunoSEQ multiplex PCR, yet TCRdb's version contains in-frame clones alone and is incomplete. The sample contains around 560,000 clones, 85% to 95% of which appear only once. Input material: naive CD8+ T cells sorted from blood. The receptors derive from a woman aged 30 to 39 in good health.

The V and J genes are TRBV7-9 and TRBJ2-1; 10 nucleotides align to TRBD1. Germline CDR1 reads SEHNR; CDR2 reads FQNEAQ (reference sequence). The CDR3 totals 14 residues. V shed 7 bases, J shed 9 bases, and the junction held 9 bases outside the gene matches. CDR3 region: CASNDRDRGFEQFF. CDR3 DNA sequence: TGTGCCAGCAACGACCGGGACAGGGGATTTGAGCAGTTCTTC.

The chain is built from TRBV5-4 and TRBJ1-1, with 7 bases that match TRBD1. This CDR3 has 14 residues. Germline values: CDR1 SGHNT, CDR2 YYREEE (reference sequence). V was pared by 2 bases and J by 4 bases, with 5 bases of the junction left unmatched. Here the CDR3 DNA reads TGTGCCAGCAGCTTAACAGGGGTGGCCACTGAAGCTTTCTTT. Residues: CASSLTGVATEAFF.

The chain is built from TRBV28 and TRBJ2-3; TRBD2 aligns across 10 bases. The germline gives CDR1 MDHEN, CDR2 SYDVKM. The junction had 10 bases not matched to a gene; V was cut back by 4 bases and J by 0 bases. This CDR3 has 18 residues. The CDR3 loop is CASSSPSELAGSTDTQYF. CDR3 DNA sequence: TGTGCCAGCAGTTCCCCATCTGAACTAGCGGGAAGCACAGATACGCAGTATTTT.

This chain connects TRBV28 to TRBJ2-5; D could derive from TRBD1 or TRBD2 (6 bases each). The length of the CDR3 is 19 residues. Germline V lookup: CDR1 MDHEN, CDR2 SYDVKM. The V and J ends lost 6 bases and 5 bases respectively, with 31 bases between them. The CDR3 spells CASSLRWDFRTAGGETQYF. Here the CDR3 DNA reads TGTGCCAGCAGCCTACGGTGGGATTTCCGGACAGCGGGCGGTGAGACCCAGTACTTC. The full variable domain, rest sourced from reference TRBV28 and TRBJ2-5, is DVKVTQSSRYLVKRTGEKVFLECVQDMDHENMFWYRQDPGLGLRLIYFSYDVKMKEKGDIPEGYSVSREKKERFSLILESASTNQTSMYLCASSLRWDFRTAGGETQYFGPGTRLLVL.

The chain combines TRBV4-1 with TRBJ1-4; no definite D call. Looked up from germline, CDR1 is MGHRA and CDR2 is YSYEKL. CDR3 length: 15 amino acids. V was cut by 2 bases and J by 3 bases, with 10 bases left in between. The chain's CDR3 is CASSQLQWPNEKLFF. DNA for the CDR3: TGCGCCAGCAGCCAACTACAGTGGCCTAATGAAAAACTGTTTTTT.

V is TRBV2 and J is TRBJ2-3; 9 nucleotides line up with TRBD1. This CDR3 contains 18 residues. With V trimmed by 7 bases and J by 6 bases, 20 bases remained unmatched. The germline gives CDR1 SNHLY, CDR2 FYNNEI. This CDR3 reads CASTKVGLPGQGRDTQYF. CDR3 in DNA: TGTGCCAGCACCAAAGTTGGCCTTCCGGGACAGGGACGCGATACGCAGTATTTT.

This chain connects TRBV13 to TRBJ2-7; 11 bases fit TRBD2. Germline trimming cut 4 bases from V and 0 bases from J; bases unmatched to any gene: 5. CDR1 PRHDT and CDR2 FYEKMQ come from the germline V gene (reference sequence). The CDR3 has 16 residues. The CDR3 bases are TGTGCCAGCAGCTATCCTAGCGGGAGGACCTCCTACGAGCAGTACTTC. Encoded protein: CASSYPSGRTSYEQYF. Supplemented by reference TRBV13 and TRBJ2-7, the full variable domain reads AAGVIQSPRHLIKEKRETATLKCYPIPRHDTVYWYQQGPGQDPQFLISFYEKMQSDKGSIPDRFSAQQFSDYHSELNMSSLELGDSALYFCASSYPSGRTSYEQYFGPGTRLTVT.

The chain's CDR3 is CASRPAATYEQYF. The CDR3 DNA sequence: TGTGCCAGCAGGCCGGCAGCTACCTACGAGCAGTACTTC. This chain joins TRBV7-8 and TRBJ2-5, with D uncertain. The J call is in doubt because the DNA end fits TRBJ2-7 better. The length of the CDR3 is 13 residues. Germline assignment: CDR1 SGHVS and CDR2 FQNEAQ.

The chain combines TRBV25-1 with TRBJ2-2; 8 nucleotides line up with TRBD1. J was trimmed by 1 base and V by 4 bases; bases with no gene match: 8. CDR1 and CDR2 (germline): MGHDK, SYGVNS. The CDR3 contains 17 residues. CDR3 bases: TGTGCCAGCAGTGCCCAGACAGGGGAATTGAACACCGGGGAGCTGTTTTTT. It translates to CASSAQTGELNTGELFF.

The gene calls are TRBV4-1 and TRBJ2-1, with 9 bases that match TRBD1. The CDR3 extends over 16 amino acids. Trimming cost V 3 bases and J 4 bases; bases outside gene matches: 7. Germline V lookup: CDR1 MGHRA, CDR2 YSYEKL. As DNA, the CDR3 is TGCGCCAGCAGCCAGCGACAGGGGGAAGGTTACAATGAGCAGTTCTTC. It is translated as CASSQRQGEGYNEQFF.

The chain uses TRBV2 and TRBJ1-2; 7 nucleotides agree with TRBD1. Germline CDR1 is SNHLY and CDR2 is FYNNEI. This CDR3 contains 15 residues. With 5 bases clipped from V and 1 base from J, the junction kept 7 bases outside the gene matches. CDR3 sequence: CASSRQGGVNYGYTF. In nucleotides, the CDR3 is TGTGCCAGCAGTCGACAGGGTGGGGTTAACTATGGCTACACCTTC.

CDR3 protein: CASTSLEGELFF. The CDR3 DNA follows: TGTGCCAGCACCTCCCTCGAGGGGGAGCTGTTTTTT. The chain couples TRBV28 to TRBJ2-2; D is uncertain. The CDR3 loop spans 12 amino acids. The germline V gene has CDR1 MDHEN and CDR2 SYDVKM. The V end was cut by 7 bases, the J end by 8 bases, with 11 bases between.

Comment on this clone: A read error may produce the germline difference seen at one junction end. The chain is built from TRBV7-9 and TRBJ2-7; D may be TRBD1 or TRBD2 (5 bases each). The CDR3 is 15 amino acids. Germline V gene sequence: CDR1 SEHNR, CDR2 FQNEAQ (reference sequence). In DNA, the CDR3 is TGTGCCAGCACCTTAGTGGGAGACAGCTCCTACGAGCAGTACTTC. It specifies CASTLVGDSSYEQYF.

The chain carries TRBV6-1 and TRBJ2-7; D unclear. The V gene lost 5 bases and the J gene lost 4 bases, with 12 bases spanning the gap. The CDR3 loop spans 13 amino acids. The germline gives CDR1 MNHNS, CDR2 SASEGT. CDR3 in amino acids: CASSPDFNYEQYF. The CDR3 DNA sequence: TGTGCCAGCAGTCCGGATTTCAATTACGAGCAGTACTTC.

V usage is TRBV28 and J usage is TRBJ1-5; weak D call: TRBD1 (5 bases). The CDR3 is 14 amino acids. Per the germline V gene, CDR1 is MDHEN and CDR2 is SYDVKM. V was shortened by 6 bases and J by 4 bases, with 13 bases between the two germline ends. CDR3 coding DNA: TGTGCCAGCAGATTAATCGACAGAAATCAGCCCCAGCATTTT. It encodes CASRLIDRNQPQHF.

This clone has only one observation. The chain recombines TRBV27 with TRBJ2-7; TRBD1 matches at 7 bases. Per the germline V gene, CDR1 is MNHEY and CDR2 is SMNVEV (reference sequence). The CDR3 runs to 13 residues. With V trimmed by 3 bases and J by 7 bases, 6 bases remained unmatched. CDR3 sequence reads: CASSFPGTVEQYF. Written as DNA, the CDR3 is TGTGCCAGCAGTTTCCCCGGGACAGTTGAGCAGTACTTC.

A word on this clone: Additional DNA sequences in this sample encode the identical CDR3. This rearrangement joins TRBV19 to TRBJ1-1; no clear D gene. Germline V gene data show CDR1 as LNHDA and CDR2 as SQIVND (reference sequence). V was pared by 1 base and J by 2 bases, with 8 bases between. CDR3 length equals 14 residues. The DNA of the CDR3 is TGTGCCAGTAGTATAGTATTGGGAAACACTGAAGCTTTCTTT. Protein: CASSIVLGNTEAFF. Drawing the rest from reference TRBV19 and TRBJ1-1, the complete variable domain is DGGITQSPKYLFRKEGQNVTLSCEQNLNHDAMYWYRQDPGQGLRLIYYSQIVNDFQKGDIAEGYSVSREKKESFPLTVTSAQKNPTAFYLCASSIVLGNTEAFFGQGTRLTVV.

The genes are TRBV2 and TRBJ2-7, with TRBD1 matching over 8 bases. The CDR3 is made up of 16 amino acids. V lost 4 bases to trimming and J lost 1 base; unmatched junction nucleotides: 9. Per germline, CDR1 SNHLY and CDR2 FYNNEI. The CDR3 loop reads CASSGGGTGVSYEQYF. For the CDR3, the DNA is TGTGCCAGCAGTGGTGGTGGGACAGGTGTATCCTACGAGCAGTACTTC.

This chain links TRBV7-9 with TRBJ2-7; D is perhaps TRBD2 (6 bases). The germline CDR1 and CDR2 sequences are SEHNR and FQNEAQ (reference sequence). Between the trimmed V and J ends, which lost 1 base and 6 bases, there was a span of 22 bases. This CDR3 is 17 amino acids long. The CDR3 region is CASSLGGPDRGFLEQYF. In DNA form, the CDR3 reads TGTGCCAGCAGCTTAGGTGGCCCAGACCGGGGGTTCCTCGAGCAGTACTTC. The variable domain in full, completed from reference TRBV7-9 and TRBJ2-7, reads DTGVSQNPRHKITKRGQNVTFRCDPISEHNRLYWYRQTLGQGPEFLTYFQNEAQLEKSRLLSDRFSAERPKGSFSTLEIQRTEQGDSAMYLCASSLGGPDRGFLEQYFGPGTRLTVT.

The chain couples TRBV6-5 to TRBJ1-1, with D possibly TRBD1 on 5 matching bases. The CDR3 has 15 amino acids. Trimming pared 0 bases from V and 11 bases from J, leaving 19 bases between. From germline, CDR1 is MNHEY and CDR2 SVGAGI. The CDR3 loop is CASSYSKGHPKGAFF. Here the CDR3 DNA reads TGTGCCAGCAGTTACTCGAAAGGCCATCCTAAGGGGGCTTTCTTT.

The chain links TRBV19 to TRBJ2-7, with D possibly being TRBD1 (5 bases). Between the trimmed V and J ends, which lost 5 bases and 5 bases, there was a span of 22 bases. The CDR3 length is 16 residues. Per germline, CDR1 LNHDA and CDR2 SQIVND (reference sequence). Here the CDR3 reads CASSLRGPMQWDEQYF. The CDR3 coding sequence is TGTGCCAGTAGTCTTAGGGGCCCTATGCAGTGGGACGAGCAGTACTTC.

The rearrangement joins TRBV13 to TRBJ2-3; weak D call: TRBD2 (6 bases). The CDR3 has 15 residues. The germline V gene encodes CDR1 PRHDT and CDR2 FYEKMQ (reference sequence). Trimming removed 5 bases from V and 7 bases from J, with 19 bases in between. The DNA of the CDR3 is TGTGCCAGCAGCGTCCCTAGCGAACCCCCGTATACGCAGTATTTT. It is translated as CASSVPSEPPYTQYF.

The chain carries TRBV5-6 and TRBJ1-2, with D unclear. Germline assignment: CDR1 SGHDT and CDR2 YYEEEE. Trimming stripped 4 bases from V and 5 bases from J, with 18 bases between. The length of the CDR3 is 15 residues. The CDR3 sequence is CASSEKAYATYGYTF. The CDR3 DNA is TGTGCCAGCAGCGAGAAGGCTTACGCCACTTATGGCTACACCTTC.

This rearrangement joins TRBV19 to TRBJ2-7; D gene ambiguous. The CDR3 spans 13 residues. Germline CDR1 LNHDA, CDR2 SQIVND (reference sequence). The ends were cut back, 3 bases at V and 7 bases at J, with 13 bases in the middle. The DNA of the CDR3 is TGTGCCAGTAGTATCTTGTTCGATAGGGAGCAGTACTTC. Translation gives CASSILFDREQYF.

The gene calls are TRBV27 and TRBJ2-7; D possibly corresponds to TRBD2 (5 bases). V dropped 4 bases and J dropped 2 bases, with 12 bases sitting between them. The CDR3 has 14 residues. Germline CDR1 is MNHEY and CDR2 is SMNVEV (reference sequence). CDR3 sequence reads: CASSSAGETYEQYF. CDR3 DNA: TGTGCCAGCAGTTCAGCCGGGGAAACCTACGAGCAGTACTTC.

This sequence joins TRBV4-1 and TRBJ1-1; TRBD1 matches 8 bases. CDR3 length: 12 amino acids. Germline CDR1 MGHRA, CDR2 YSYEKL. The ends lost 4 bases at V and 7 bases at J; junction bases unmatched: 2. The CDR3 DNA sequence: TGCGCCAGCAGCCCGACAGGGGTTGAAGCTTTCTTT. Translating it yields CASSPTGVEAFF.

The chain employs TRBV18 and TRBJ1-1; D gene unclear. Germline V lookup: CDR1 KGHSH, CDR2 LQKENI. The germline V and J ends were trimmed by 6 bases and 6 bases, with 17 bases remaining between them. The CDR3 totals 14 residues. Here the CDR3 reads CASSQWAGDPEAFF. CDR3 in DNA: TGTGCCAGCTCTCAATGGGCTGGAGACCCTGAAGCTTTCTTT.

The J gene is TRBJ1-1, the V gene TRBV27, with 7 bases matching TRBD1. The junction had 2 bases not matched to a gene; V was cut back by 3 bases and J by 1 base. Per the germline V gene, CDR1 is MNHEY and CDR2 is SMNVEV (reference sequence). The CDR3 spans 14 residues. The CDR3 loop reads CASSFGQANTEAFF. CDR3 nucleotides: TGTGCCAGCAGTTTCGGACAGGCGAACACTGAAGCTTTCTTT.